The rows below give T cell receptor beta chains drawn from one sample of a study of identical twins. TCRdb fed the 5' RACE reads into MiXCR, producing one record per CDR3 protein. This table holds some 500,000 distinct CDR3 sequences, roughly 21% found once. These data were also reused for a study on T cells expressing NK-cell markers.

The sequencing input was CD4+ T cells sorted from blood. The receptors originated from a woman aged 18-29 years in good health. Both conserved end residues are part of each CDR3. The D gene is left open where the match is weak.

v_call	j_call	d_call	cdr3_aa
TRBV29-1	TRBJ1-5	-	CSVATGGPGQPQHF
TRBV10-3	TRBJ2-1	-	CATGIGAEQFF
TRBV5-1	TRBJ1-1	TRBD1	CASSSYAGQGDTEAFF
TRBV28	TRBJ2-3	-	CAGRRTSTDTQYF
TRBV6-5	TRBJ1-1	-	CASSYRGKGNTEAFF
TRBV6-5	TRBJ2-1	TRBD1	CASSYRGQNNEQFF
TRBV2	TRBJ1-1	-	CASSDVGGGGTEAFF
TRBV7-8	TRBJ2-1	TRBD1	CASSVRGPGQGANNEQFF
TRBV5-5	TRBJ2-7	-	CASSLMNEQYF
TRBV12-3/TRBV12-4	TRBJ2-2	-	CASSLSAGELFF
TRBV20-1	TRBJ1-2	-	CSARAHEGHYTF
TRBV12-3/TRBV12-4	TRBJ2-6	-	CASTLYGANVLTF
TRBV20-1	TRBJ2-7	-	CSARGWGRTYEQYF
TRBV15	TRBJ2-1	-	CATSGGERGEQFF
TRBV4-3	TRBJ2-1	-	CASSQDLESGEQFF
TRBV3-1	TRBJ1-2	-	CASNNLGDGYTF
TRBV7-3	TRBJ2-2	-	CASSYRVGGELFF
TRBV3-1	TRBJ2-4	-	CASSQGGIYNIQYF
TRBV20-1	TRBJ1-6	-	CSARVRLNSPLHF
TRBV5-4	TRBJ1-2	-	CASSTRTTGGYTF
TRBV10-3	TRBJ2-1	-	CAISELGGQFF
TRBV9	TRBJ2-1	-	CASSVRGDKPYNEQFF
TRBV29-1	TRBJ2-1	TRBD1	CSVDPGGQAKQFF
TRBV6-6	TRBJ2-1	-	CASNSQGYEQFF
TRBV6-1	TRBJ2-2	TRBD1	CASRRAGTGGTGELFF
TRBV20-1	TRBJ1-4	-	CSADRNEKLFF
TRBV3-1	TRBJ2-7	-	CASSQVSEQYF
TRBV12-3/TRBV12-4	TRBJ1-2	-	CASSLRRGEGYTF
TRBV12-3/TRBV12-4	TRBJ2-1	TRBD2	CASSLSSSGGNEQFF
TRBV5-1	TRBJ2-1	TRBD2	CATYDSGEYNEQFF
TRBV11-2	TRBJ2-1	TRBD2	CASSLKGFSGRANNEQFF
TRBV7-8	TRBJ2-7	-	CASSLEGVGTLSSYEQYF
TRBV18	TRBJ2-5	-	CASSPRQPGMVETQYF
TRBV3-1	TRBJ2-2	-	CASSQGTNTGELFF
TRBV2	TRBJ2-1	TRBD2	CASISSGSSYNEQFF
TRBV7-3	TRBJ1-1	-	CASSVGAGGREAFF
TRBV12-3/TRBV12-4	TRBJ1-2	-	CASLGYAGYTF
TRBV7-3	TRBJ1-6	-	CASSPDGGGNSPLHF
TRBV4-1	TRBJ2-1	-	CASRHSPGVISNEQFF
TRBV7-9	TRBJ2-3	-	CASSFRDGFTDTQYF
TRBV4-3	TRBJ2-1	-	CASSLHTGGTRVFNEQFF
TRBV9	TRBJ2-7	-	CASSRGAGSYEQYF
TRBV12-3/TRBV12-4	TRBJ1-1	-	CASGIWGVGAEAFF
TRBV20-1	TRBJ1-2	-	CSAAQDSNYGYTF
TRBV3-1	TRBJ2-7	TRBD2	CASSPVTSGGIEQYF
TRBV2	TRBJ1-1	-	CASRRQSNTEAFF
TRBV11-2	TRBJ2-1	TRBD2	CASSLISGTSAGEQFF
TRBV7-2	TRBJ2-2	-	CASSLALYGELFF
TRBV29-1	TRBJ2-3	-	CSHTGTGTSVGTDTQYF
TRBV3-1	TRBJ1-1	-	CASSQGENQGFAFF